This entry features one T cell receptor beta chain sequence. The Seattle patients, enrolled during active infection, were followed longitudinally. Between the trimmed V and J ends, which lost 3 bases and 6 bases, there was a span of 12 bases. The CDR3 is made up of 14 amino acids. Germline V gene data show CDR1 as LNHDA and CDR2 as SQIVND (reference sequence). The data were taken from a study of blood T cell repertoires in COVID-19. Study at large: In each case, the material was cDNA or gDNA derived from T cells, B-cell-depleted T cells, or PBMCs.

The data were produced by immunoSEQ multiplex PCR, yet TCRdb's version contains in-frame clones alone and is incomplete. Altogether approximately 120,000 clones are present, around 74% being singletons, with the ten largest covering 4.5% to 6%. The chain links TRBV19 to TRBJ1-5; D call uncertain. The specimen sequenced was peripheral blood. This receptor was obtained from a man aged 80 or over with COVID-19, enrolled during active disease. The CDR3 nucleotides are TGTGCCAGTAGTATCCCCGGGTTTGGTCAGCCCCAGCATTTT. Translated, it gives CASSIPGFGQPQHF.